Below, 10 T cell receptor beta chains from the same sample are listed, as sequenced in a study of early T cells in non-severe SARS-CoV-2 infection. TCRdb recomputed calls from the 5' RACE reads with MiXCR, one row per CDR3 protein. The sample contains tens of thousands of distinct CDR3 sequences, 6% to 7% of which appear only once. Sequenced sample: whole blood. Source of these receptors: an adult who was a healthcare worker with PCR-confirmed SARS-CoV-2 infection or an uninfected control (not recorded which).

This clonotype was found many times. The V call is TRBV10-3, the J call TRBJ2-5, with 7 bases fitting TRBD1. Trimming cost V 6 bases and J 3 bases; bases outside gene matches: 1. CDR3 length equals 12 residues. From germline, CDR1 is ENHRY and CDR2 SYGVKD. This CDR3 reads CAIRGTEETQYF. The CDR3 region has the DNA TGTGCCATCAGGGGGACAGAAGAGACCCAGTACTTC.

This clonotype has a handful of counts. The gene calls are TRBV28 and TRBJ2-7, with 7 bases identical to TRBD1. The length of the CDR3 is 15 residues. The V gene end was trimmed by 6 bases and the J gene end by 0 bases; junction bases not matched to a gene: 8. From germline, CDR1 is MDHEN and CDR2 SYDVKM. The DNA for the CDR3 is TGTGCCAGCAGATCGGACAGGCGCAGCTCCTACGAGCAGTACTTC. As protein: CASRSDRRSSYEQYF.

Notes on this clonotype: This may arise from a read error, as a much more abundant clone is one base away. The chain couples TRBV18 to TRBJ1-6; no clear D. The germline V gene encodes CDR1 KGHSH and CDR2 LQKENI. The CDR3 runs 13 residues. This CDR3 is CVSSSDGNSPLHF. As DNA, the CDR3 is TGTGTCAGCTCTTCGGACGGGAATTCACCCCTCCACTTT.

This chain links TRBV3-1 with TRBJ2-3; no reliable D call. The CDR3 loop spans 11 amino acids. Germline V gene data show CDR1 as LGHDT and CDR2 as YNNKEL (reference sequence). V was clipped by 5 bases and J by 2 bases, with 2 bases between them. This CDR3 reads CASSTTDTQYF. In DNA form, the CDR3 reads TGTGCCAGCAGCACCACAGATACGCAGTATTTT.

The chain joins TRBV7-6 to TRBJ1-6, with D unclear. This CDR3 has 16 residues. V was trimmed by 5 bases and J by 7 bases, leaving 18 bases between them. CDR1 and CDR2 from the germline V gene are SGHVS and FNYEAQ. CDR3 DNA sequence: TGTGCCAGCAGCCCTCATAGCGTACCCCTCAATTCACCCCTCCACTTT. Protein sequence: CASSPHSVPLNSPLHF. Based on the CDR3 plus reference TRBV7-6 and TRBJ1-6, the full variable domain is GAGVSQSPRYKVTKRGQDVALRCDPISGHVSLYWYRQALGQGPEFLTYFNYEAQQDKSGLPNDRFSAERPEGSISTLTIQRTEQRDSAMYRCASSPHSVPLNSPLHFGNGTRLTVT.

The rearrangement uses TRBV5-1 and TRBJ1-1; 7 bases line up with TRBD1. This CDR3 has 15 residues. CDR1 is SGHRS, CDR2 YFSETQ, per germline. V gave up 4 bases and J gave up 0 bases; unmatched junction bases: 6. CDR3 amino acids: CASSATGQLNTEAFF. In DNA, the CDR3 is TGCGCCAGCAGCGCAACGGGACAGCTGAACACTGAAGCTTTCTTT.

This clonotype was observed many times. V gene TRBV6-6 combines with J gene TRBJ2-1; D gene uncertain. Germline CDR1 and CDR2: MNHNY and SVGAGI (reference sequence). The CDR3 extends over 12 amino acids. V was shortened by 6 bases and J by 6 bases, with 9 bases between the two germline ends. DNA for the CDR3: TGTGCCAGCAGACCTACGTCCAATGAGCAGTTCTTC. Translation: CASRPTSNEQFF.

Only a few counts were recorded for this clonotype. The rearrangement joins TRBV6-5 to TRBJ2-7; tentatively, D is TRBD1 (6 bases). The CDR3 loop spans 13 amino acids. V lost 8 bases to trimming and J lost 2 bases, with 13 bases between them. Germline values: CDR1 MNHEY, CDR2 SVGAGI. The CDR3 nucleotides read TGTGCCAGCTCGCGAGGACAGCCCTACGAGCAGTACTTC. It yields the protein CASSRGQPYEQYF.

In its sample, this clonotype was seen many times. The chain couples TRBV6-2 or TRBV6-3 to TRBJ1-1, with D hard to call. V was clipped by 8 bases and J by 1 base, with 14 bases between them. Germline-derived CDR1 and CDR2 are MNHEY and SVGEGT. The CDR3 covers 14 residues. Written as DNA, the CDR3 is TGTGCCAGCGGCTACCCCCGGTCGAACACTGAAGCTTTCTTT. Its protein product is CASGYPRSNTEAFF.

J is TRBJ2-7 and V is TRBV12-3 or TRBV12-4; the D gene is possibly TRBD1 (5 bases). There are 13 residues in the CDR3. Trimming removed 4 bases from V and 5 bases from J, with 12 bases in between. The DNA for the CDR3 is TGTGCCAGCAGTTCAAGGGGCGTCGACGAGCAGTACTTC. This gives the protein CASSSRGVDEQYF.